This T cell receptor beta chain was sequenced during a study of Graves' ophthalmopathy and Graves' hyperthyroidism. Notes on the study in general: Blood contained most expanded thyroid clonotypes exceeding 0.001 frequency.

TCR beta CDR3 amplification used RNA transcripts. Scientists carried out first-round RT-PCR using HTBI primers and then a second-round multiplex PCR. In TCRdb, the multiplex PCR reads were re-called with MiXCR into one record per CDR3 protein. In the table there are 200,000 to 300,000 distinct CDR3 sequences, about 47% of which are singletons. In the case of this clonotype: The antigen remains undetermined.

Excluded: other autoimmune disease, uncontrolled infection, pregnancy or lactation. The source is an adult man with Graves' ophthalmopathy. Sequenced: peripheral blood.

CDR3 bases: TGTGCCAGCAGGGCCCCCGGGAGACAGGGGGCTCACGAGCAGTACTTC. Amino acid sequence: CASRAPGRQGAHEQYF. V is TRBV10-3 and J is TRBJ2-7, with TRBD1 matching 10 bases. This CDR3 spans 16 amino acids. The germline CDR1 and CDR2 sequences are ENHRY and SYGVKD. The trim removed 10 bases at V and 5 bases at J, leaving 17 bases unmatched.